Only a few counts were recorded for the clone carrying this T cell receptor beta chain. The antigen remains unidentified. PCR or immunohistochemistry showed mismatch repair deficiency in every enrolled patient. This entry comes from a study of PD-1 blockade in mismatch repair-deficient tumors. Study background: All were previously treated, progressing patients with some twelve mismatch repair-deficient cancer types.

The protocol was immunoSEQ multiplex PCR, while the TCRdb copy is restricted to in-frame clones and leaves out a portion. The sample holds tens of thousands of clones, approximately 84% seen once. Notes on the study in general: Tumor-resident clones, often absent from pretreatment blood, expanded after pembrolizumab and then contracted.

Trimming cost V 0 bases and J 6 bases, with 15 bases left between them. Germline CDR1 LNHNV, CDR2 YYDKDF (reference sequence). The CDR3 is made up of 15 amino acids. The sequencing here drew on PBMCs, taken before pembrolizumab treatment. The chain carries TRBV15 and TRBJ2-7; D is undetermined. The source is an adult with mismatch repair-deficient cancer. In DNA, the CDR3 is TGTGCCACCAGCAGAGATGAGGCAGCGAGTGGCGAGCAGTACTTC. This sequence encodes CATSRDEAASGEQYF.